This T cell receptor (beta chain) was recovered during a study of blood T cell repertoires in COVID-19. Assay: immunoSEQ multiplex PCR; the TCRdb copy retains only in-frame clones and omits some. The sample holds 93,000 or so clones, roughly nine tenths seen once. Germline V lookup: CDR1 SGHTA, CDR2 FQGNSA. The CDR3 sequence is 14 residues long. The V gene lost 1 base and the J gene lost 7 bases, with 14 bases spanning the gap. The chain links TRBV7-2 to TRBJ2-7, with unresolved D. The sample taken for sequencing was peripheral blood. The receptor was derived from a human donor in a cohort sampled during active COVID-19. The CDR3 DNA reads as TGTGCCAGCAGCTTAGATGATTGGGCAGCAGAGCAGTACTTC. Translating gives CASSLDDWAAEQYF.